These T cell receptor beta chains were read from a single sample in a study of regulatory T cells in long-lasting Graves disease. TCRdb ran MiXCR on the multiplex PCR reads and lists one entry per CDR3 protein. This sample has roughly 530,000 distinct CDR3 sequences, with about 16% found just once. The sample also formed part of further work on T cells in Graves' hyperthyroidism and ophthalmopathy.

The input for sequencing was peripheral blood mononuclear cells (PBMCs), taken at new diagnosis, from a patient treated with antithyroid drugs. Receptors originate from a woman aged 35-65 years with Graves disease. Both conserved end residues are part of each CDR3. A D gene is named only where the DNA matches it firmly. Clone size is stated in some rows and not others, as once, few, many or a class when expanded.

clone_size,d_call,cdr3_length,v_call,j_call,cdr3_aa,cdr3_nt
.,TRBD2,16,TRBV19,TRBJ2-1,CASRIGTSGRLDEQFF,TGTGCCAGTAGAATCGGGACTAGCGGGAGGTTGGATGAGCAGTTCTTC
many,.,15,TRBV6-1,TRBJ2-3,CASSPDWTVTDTQYF,TGTGCCAGCAGCCCTGATTGGACAGTCACAGATACGCAGTATTTT
.,.,15,TRBV2,TRBJ2-4,CASSERWSNKDIQYF,TGTGCCAGCAGTGAGCGCTGGTCTAACAAAGACATTCAGTACTTC
.,TRBD1,13,TRBV12-3/TRBV12-4,TRBJ2-7,CASSFGTVLEQYF,TGTGCCAGCAGTTTTGGGACAGTCCTCGAGCAGTACTTC
many,.,14,TRBV9,TRBJ1-5,CASSVHGSNQPQHF,TGTGCCAGCAGCGTGCATGGAAGCAATCAGCCCCAGCATTTT
few,.,17,TRBV14,TRBJ1-1,CASSHSRGRAMNTEAFF,TGTGCCAGCAGCCATTCCAGGGGTAGGGCCATGAACACTGAAGCTTTCTTT
.,.,14,TRBV30,TRBJ1-5,CAWSPRGRDQPQHF,TGTGCCTGGAGTCCCCGGGGCAGGGATCAGCCCCAGCATTTT
many,TRBD1,14,TRBV20-1,TRBJ1-2,CSAAQGQGRYGYTF,TGCAGTGCTGCCCAGGGACAGGGTCGATATGGCTACACCTTC
few,.,16,TRBV28,TRBJ2-1,CASSLAGSGTYNEQFF,TGTGCCAGCAGTTTAGCAGGGTCAGGGACCTACAATGAGCAGTTCTTC
many,.,16,TRBV5-1,TRBJ1-5,CASSLEDSRRNQPQHF,TGCGCCAGCAGCTTGGAGGACAGCAGGCGCAATCAGCCCCAGCATTTT
many,TRBD1,14,TRBV11-2,TRBJ2-7,CASSPGQISYEQYF,TGTGCCAGCAGCCCGGGACAGATCTCCTACGAGCAGTACTTC
.,TRBD1,13,TRBV12-3/TRBV12-4,TRBJ2-7,CASARDRFYEQYF,TGTGCCAGCGCACGGGACAGGTTCTACGAGCAGTACTTC
many,.,15,TRBV6-2/TRBV6-3,TRBJ2-7,CASSTARGFSYEQYF,TGTGCCAGCAGCACCGCCCGGGGATTCTCCTACGAGCAGTACTTC
.,.,12,TRBV29-1,TRBJ2-7,CSVKDSPYEQYF,TGCAGCGTTAAAGACTCCCCCTACGAGCAGTACTTC
many,.,13,TRBV5-1,TRBJ1-2,CASSLEAGYGYTF,TGTGCCAGCAGTTTGGAGGCGGGCTATGGCTACACCTTC
.,.,15,TRBV7-9,TRBJ2-7,CASSRQKTTSYEQYF,TGTGCCAGCAGTCGTCAGAAAACCACCTCCTACGAGCAGTACTTC
.,TRBD1,16,TRBV7-2,TRBJ2-2,CASSSWTGENTGELFF,TGTGCCAGCAGCAGTTGGACAGGGGAGAACACCGGGGAGCTGTTTTTT
many,TRBD2,17,TRBV7-8,TRBJ2-1,CANSIATGTSGVAEQFF,TGTGCCAACAGCATAGCTACCGGGACTAGCGGGGTGGCTGAGCAGTTCTTC
many,TRBD1,13,TRBV27,TRBJ2-1,CARTGQGYNEQFF,TGTGCCCGCACCGGACAGGGTTATAATGAGCAGTTCTTC
few,TRBD1,18,TRBV20-1,TRBJ1-5,CSARAAPGQGASNQPQHF,TGCAGTGCTAGAGCGGCGCCGGGACAGGGGGCGTCCAATCAGCCCCAGCATTTT
.,TRBD2,17,TRBV9,TRBJ2-3,CASSLGTSGGGTDTQYF,TGTGCCAGCAGCCTTGGGACTAGCGGGGGCGGCACAGATACGCAGTATTTT
many,.,16,TRBV11-2,TRBJ1-6,CASSLGASLYNSPLHF,TGTGCCAGCAGCTTAGGGGCTAGTCTCTATAATTCACCCCTCCACTTT
many,.,16,TRBV5-1,TRBJ1-1,CASSLEGGSMNTEAFF,TGCGCCAGCAGCTTGGAGGGGGGATCCATGAACACTGAAGCTTTCTTT
few,.,15,TRBV7-2,TRBJ1-4,CASSLGSGGFTGQFF,TGTGCCAGCAGCTTGGGGTCCGGGGGCTTTACAGGCCAGTTTTTT
.,.,15,TRBV7-9,TRBJ1-4,CASSSPTESNEKLFF,TGTGCCAGCAGCTCACCGACAGAAAGTAATGAAAAACTGTTTTTT
.,.,15,TRBV19,TRBJ2-7,CASSIEGAPSYEQYF,TGTGCCAGTAGTATAGAGGGAGCGCCATCCTACGAGCAGTACTTC
many,.,15,TRBV5-8,TRBJ1-2,CASSLRNRGEYGYTF,TGTGCCAGCAGCTTAAGGAACAGAGGGGAGTATGGCTACACCTTC
.,.,14,TRBV4-1,TRBJ1-5,CASSRETGVQPQHF,TGCGCCAGCAGCCGGGAAACGGGGGTGCAGCCCCAGCATTTT
few,.,14,TRBV7-9,TRBJ2-1,CASSLSISYNEQFF,TGTGCCAGCAGCTTATCGATCTCCTACAATGAGCAGTTCTTC
many,TRBD1,15,TRBV20-1,TRBJ2-7,CSARATGQGRDEQYF,TGCAGTGCTAGAGCCACGGGACAGGGGCGGGACGAGCAGTACTTC
many,TRBD2,16,TRBV2,TRBJ2-1,CASSTSGVSGNNEQFF,TGTGCCAGCAGTACTAGCGGGGTTTCGGGGAACAATGAGCAGTTCTTC
.,.,13,TRBV12-3/TRBV12-4,TRBJ2-5,CASGFSGQETQYF,TGTGCCAGCGGTTTTAGCGGCCAAGAGACCCAGTACTTC
few,TRBD1,16,TRBV3-1,TRBJ1-6,CASSQEPGQGNSPLHF,TGTGCCAGCAGCCAAGAACCGGGACAGGGGAATTCACCCCTCCACTTT
many,TRBD2,15,TRBV5-1,TRBJ2-7,CASSATSGGVREQYF,TGCGCCAGCAGCGCGACTAGCGGGGGGGTAAGAGAGCAGTACTTC
many,.,15,TRBV6-5,TRBJ1-2,CASSYTLTGESGYTF,TGTGCCAGCAGTTACACCCTGACGGGGGAGAGCGGCTACACCTTC
many,.,12,TRBV24-1,TRBJ1-2,CATSDYNYGYTF,TGTGCCACCAGTGACTATAACTATGGCTACACCTTC
many,TRBD2,15,TRBV12-3/TRBV12-4,TRBJ2-7,CASSFLFGGAYEQYF,TGTGCCAGCAGTTTTCTTTTCGGGGGGGCCTACGAGCAGTACTTC
many,.,12,TRBV3-1,TRBJ2-1,CASSPRYNEQFF,TGTGCCAGCAGCCCCAGGTACAATGAGCAGTTCTTC
many,TRBD2,15,TRBV5-1,TRBJ2-1,CASSSAPSGYNEQFF,TGCGCCAGCAGCTCCGCCCCTAGCGGCTACAATGAGCAGTTCTTC
many,TRBD1,15,TRBV28,TRBJ1-1,CASSGPGQGFAEAFF,TGTGCCAGCAGTGGACCGGGACAGGGGTTCGCTGAAGCTTTCTTT
few,TRBD1,14,TRBV15,TRBJ2-2,CATRGQGEAGELFF,TGTGCCACCAGGGGACAGGGGGAAGCCGGGGAGCTGTTTTTT
many,.,13,TRBV20-1,TRBJ1-6,CSASGQGDSPLHF,TGCAGTGCTAGCGGGCAGGGTGATTCACCCCTCCACTTT
many,.,12,TRBV11-2,TRBJ2-3,CASRIATDTQYF,TGTGCCAGCAGAATAGCGACAGATACGCAGTATTTT